Listed here are 14 T cell receptor beta chains from one sample, sequenced in a study of radiation and T cells in renal cell carcinoma. Sequencing was performed with immunoSEQ multiplex PCR; in TCRdb, only in-frame clones are kept and a portion is missing. The table records around 130,000 clones, 88% of them present only once. Specified time point: blood 2 weeks post-SBRT. Treatment described: 15 Gy SBRT to primary tumor, nephrectomy 4 weeks later. The source was blood, collected from a patient whose treatment included radiotherapy and nephrectomy. These receptor sequences come from a woman in her 70s with renal cell carcinoma.

The chain couples TRBV5-1 to TRBJ1-1; TRBD1 agrees at 7 bases. Germline values: CDR1 SGHRS, CDR2 YFSETQ. V lost 4 bases, J lost 1 base, and 7 bases stayed unmatched. This CDR3 spans 15 amino acids. CDR3 sequence: CASSRTGQPNTEAFF. The DNA for the CDR3 is TGCGCCAGCAGCAGAACGGGACAGCCGAACACTGAAGCTTTCTTT. Full variable domain (rest looked up from reference TRBV5-1 and TRBJ1-1): KAGVTQTPRYLIKTRGQQVTLSCSPISGHRSVSWYQQTPGQGLQFLFEYFSETQRNKGNFPGRFSGRQFSNSRSEMNVSTLELGDSALYLCASSRTGQPNTEAFFGQGTRLTVV.

The chain combines TRBV7-2 with TRBJ2-1; D ambiguous. The germline V gene has CDR1 SGHTA and CDR2 FQGNSA. V was shortened by 7 bases and J by 5 bases, with 6 bases between the two germline ends. This CDR3 contains 11 residues. The CDR3, as DNA: TGTGCCAGCACCTGGAACAATGAGCAGTTCTTC. Translated, it gives CASTWNNEQFF.

The chain joins TRBV23-1 to TRBJ2-7, with D tentatively TRBD2 (5 bases). TRBV23-1 is noted as an ORF with a role that remains uncertain. Trimming shortened V by 0 bases and J by 5 bases, and 11 bases separated the two germline ends. The CDR3 has 14 residues. The DNA for the CDR3 is TGCGCCAGCAGTCAATCTACGGCGGGTCACGAGCAGTACTTC. It translates to CASSQSTAGHEQYF.

This chain connects TRBV19 to TRBJ2-1; D uncertain. Trimming took 3 bases from V and 4 from J, leaving 13 bases between them. Germline CDR1 is LNHDA and CDR2 is SQIVND (reference sequence). There are 15 residues in the CDR3. The CDR3 DNA reads as TGTGCCAGTAGTATCACCAGCCGAGGTTACAATGAGCAGTTCTTC. Amino acid sequence: CASSITSRGYNEQFF.

For the CDR3, the DNA is TGTGCCAGCAGCTACCATTCTGGGTCCCAGCATTTT. As protein: CASSYHSGSQHF. The chain carries TRBV6-1 and TRBJ1-5; no definite D call. CDR1 and CDR2 (germline): MNHNS, SASEGT. The CDR3 loop spans 12 amino acids. Trimming removed 6 bases at V and 11 bases at J, with 14 bases between.

Only one count was recorded for this clone. The V call is TRBV30, the J call TRBJ2-7; tentatively, D is TRBD1 (5 bases). CDR1 is GTSNPN and CDR2 is SVGIG in the germline V gene (reference sequence). The CDR3 length is 11 residues. V was shortened by 4 bases and J by 3 bases, with 7 bases between the two germline ends. The CDR3 DNA reads TGTGCCTGGACGCAGGGCTACGAGCAGTACTTC. Encoded protein: CAWTQGYEQYF.

J is TRBJ2-7 and V is TRBV6-5, with D unclear. Looked up from germline, CDR1 is MNHEY and CDR2 is SVGAGI. V was cut by 6 bases and J by 6 bases, with 12 bases left in between. The CDR3 spans 12 residues. CDR3 DNA sequence: TGTGCCAGCAGCCAAGGCTCGGGCGAGCAGTACTTC. Translation: CASSQGSGEQYF.

This chain connects TRBV6-5 to TRBJ1-1, with D perhaps matching TRBD1 (6 bases). The V end lost 3 bases, the J end lost 7 bases, and 15 bases lay between the germline ends. Germline V gene sequence: CDR1 MNHEY, CDR2 SVGAGI. This CDR3 has 14 amino acids. CDR3 amino acids: CASSYNTPDSEAFF. CDR3 sequence (DNA): TGTGCCAGCAGTTATAATACCCCGGACAGTGAAGCTTTCTTT.

This chain links TRBV4-3 with TRBJ1-2, with D hard to call. V dropped 0 bases and J dropped 7 bases, with 15 bases sitting between them. The CDR3 length is 15 residues. CDR1 LGHNA and CDR2 YSLEER come from the germline V gene. CDR3 DNA sequence: TGCGCCAGCAGCCAAGAAGCGGGGTCGGGGTTTGGCTACACCTTC. Translated: CASSQEAGSGFGYTF.

The CDR3 loop reads CASRPPGLESTDTQYF. DNA for the CDR3: TGTGCCAGCAGACCGCCGGGACTAGAAAGCACAGATACGCAGTATTTT. V gene TRBV6-6 combines with J gene TRBJ2-3, with 8 bases matching TRBD2. The CDR3 sequence is 16 residues long. J was trimmed by 0 bases and V by 6 bases; bases with no gene match: 8. Looked up from germline, CDR1 is MNHNY and CDR2 is SVGAGI (reference sequence).

The V gene is TRBV7-9, the J gene TRBJ2-1; no reliable D call. Deletions cut 1 base from V and 9 bases from J, with 13 bases between. CDR1 and CDR2 from the germline V gene are SEHNR and FQNEAQ (reference sequence). This CDR3 has 14 residues. CDR3 nucleotide sequence: TGTGCCAGCAGCTTAGTGGGCATCGGCGGTGAGCAGTTCTTC. Its protein product is CASSLVGIGGEQFF.

The chain employs TRBV29-1 and TRBJ1-1, with D possibly matching TRBD1 (6 bases). The germline CDR1 and CDR2 sequences are SQVTM and ANQGSEA. The CDR3 extends over 14 amino acids. V was pared by 5 bases and J by 7 bases, with 20 bases between. In DNA form, the CDR3 reads TGCAGCGTTACCTCAGGGGCAGGCCGATATGAAGCTTTCTTT. Amino acids: CSVTSGAGRYEAFF.

The V call is TRBV10-3, the J call TRBJ1-2; 7 bases are a match to TRBD1. Per the germline V gene, CDR1 is ENHRY and CDR2 is SYGVKD. V shed 4 bases and J 4 bases; nucleotides not matched to a gene: 3. The CDR3 runs to 13 residues. CDR3 amino acids: CAISARDSYGYTF. The CDR3 region has the DNA TGTGCCATCAGTGCCCGGGACAGCTATGGCTACACCTTC.

This chain uses TRBV4-2 with TRBJ1-1; no definite D call. V shed 4 bases and J shed 7 bases, with 19 bases lying between them. The CDR3 is made up of 15 amino acids. CDR1 is LGHNA and CDR2 is YNFKEQ in the germline V gene. The CDR3 region has the DNA TGTGCCAGCAGCCGGGAATTGGACCTGGTCAGTGAAGCTTTCTTT. Translation: CASSRELDLVSEAFF.